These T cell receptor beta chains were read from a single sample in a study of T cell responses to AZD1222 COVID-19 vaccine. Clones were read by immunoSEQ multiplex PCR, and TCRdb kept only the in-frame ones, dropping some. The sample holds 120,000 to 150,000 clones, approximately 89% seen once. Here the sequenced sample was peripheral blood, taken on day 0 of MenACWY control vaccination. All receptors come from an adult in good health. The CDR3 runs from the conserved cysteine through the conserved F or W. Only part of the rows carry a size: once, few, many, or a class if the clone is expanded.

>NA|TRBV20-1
CSARDRDEQFF
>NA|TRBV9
CASEAGTGGMNEQFF
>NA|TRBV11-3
CATTGGNTGELFF
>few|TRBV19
CASSITGNQPQHF
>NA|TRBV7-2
CASSPAAGGRDTQYF
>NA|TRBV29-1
CSVAGTAGGYTF
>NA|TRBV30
CAWSAPREANYGYTF
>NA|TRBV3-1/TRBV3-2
CASSPTRGNSYEQYF
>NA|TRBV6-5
CASSRAAGNTEAFF
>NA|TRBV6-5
CASSASSGNTIYF
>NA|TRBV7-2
CASSVLQGPSEKLFF
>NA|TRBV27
CASSLSGQGNYGYTF
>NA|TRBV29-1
CSVAPHGQNEQFF
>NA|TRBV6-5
CASVPGTGSYEQYF
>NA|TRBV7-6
CASSLGQGNSNQPQHF
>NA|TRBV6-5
CASGLAGATHEQFF
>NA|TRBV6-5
CASTTRTGNTEAFF
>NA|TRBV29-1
CSGHTIGPLAFF
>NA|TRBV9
CASSVQSYGYTF
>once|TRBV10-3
CASEPIGGAEAFF
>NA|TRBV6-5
CASSYDNNSPLHF